A selection of T cell receptor beta chains follows, all from one sample in a study of T cells in Graves' hyperthyroidism and ophthalmopathy. TCRdb itself ran the multiplex PCR reads through MiXCR, one entry per CDR3 protein. The sample has more than 40,000 distinct CDR3 sequences; 45% to 50% are singletons. Sample: peripheral blood or thyroid tissue (not recorded which). These receptors were obtained from a woman between 50 and 59 years old with Graves' hyperthyroidism. Both conserved end residues are part of each CDR3. The order of the fields is J gene, clone size, D gene, V gene, CDR3 DNA, CDR3 protein. A D gene is named only where the DNA matches it firmly. The size field is filled for only some rows; it gives once, few, many or a size class.

J gene: TRBJ1-2; clone size: many; D gene: -; V gene: TRBV3-1; CDR3 DNA: TGTGCCAGCAGCCAAGATCCGGTCAGTTTCTATGGCTACACCTTC; CDR3 protein: CASSQDPVSFYGYTF
J gene: TRBJ2-1; clone size: -; D gene: -; V gene: TRBV11-3; CDR3 DNA: TGTGCCAGCAGCTTAGCGGGATCGGGCAATGAGCAGTTCTTC; CDR3 protein: CASSLAGSGNEQFF
J gene: TRBJ2-3; clone size: many; D gene: -; V gene: TRBV20-1; CDR3 DNA: TGCAGTGCTAGAGAGTACTACCTTAGCACAGATACGCAGTATTTT; CDR3 protein: CSAREYYLSTDTQYF
J gene: TRBJ1-1; clone size: -; D gene: TRBD1; V gene: TRBV29-1; CDR3 DNA: TGCAGCGCTGGAGCGGGGACAGGGGCGAACACTGAAGCTTTCTTT; CDR3 protein: CSAGAGTGANTEAFF
J gene: TRBJ2-5; clone size: -; D gene: -; V gene: TRBV7-2; CDR3 DNA: TGTGCCAGCAGCCCCGGACAAGTTAAAGAGACCCAGTACTTC; CDR3 protein: CASSPGQVKETQYF
J gene: TRBJ2-3; clone size: many; D gene: TRBD2; V gene: TRBV20-1; CDR3 DNA: TGCAGTGCTAGCGGACTAGCGGGATCCGCAGATACGCAGTATTTT; CDR3 protein: CSASGLAGSADTQYF
J gene: TRBJ2-7; clone size: many; D gene: -; V gene: TRBV4-3; CDR3 DNA: TGCGCCAGCAGCCAACACTCGCTGCCCTCCTACGAGCAGTACTTC; CDR3 protein: CASSQHSLPSYEQYF
J gene: TRBJ2-7; clone size: -; D gene: -; V gene: TRBV7-3; CDR3 DNA: TGTGCCAGCAGCCAATATCTAAGGCCCTACGGGCAGTACTTC; CDR3 protein: CASSQYLRPYGQYF
J gene: TRBJ2-7; clone size: -; D gene: -; V gene: TRBV11-2; CDR3 DNA: TGTGCCAGCAGCTTAGGGACCGGCCCCCCGGGAGTACTGGGCTACGAGCAGTACTTC; CDR3 protein: CASSLGTGPPGVLGYEQYF
J gene: TRBJ2-7; clone size: many; D gene: -; V gene: TRBV7-9; CDR3 DNA: TGTGCCAGCAGCTCCCGGGACGAGGAGGAGCAGTACTTC; CDR3 protein: CASSSRDEEEQYF
J gene: TRBJ2-3; clone size: few; D gene: TRBD1; V gene: TRBV27; CDR3 DNA: TGTGCCAGCAGTCCGACAGACAGGGGGCGGACAGATACGCAGTATTTT; CDR3 protein: CASSPTDRGRTDTQYF
J gene: TRBJ2-7; clone size: -; D gene: TRBD2; V gene: TRBV7-2; CDR3 DNA: TGTGCCAGCAGCCGGGCGACTAGCGGGGTCTCCTACGAGCAGTACTTC; CDR3 protein: CASSRATSGVSYEQYF
J gene: TRBJ2-7; clone size: many; D gene: -; V gene: TRBV10-3; CDR3 DNA: TGTGCCATCAGTGAGTCGAAGGCCCGTTACTTC; CDR3 protein: CAISESKARYF
J gene: TRBJ2-1; clone size: -; D gene: TRBD1; V gene: TRBV15; CDR3 DNA: TGTGCCACCAGCGGACCGACAGGGGGATCGAACAATGAGCAGTTCTTC; CDR3 protein: CATSGPTGGSNNEQFF
J gene: TRBJ2-6; clone size: few; D gene: -; V gene: TRBV10-3; CDR3 DNA: TGTGCCATCAGTGAGCCGGGGGCAAACACTGAAGCTTTC; CDR3 protein: CAISEPGANTEAF
J gene: TRBJ2-7; clone size: -; D gene: -; V gene: TRBV7-6; CDR3 DNA: TGTGCCAGCAGCGGACCCTCCTACGAGCAGTACTTC; CDR3 protein: CASSGPSYEQYF
J gene: TRBJ2-7; clone size: many; D gene: -; V gene: TRBV7-9; CDR3 DNA: TGTGCCAGCAGCACCCTAGACACCTTGGCCTACGAGCAGTACTTC; CDR3 protein: CASSTLDTLAYEQYF
J gene: TRBJ1-1; clone size: many; D gene: -; V gene: TRBV4-3; CDR3 DNA: TGCGCCAGCAGCCAAGATCTTCCGGGGAACACTGAAGCTTTCTTT; CDR3 protein: CASSQDLPGNTEAFF
J gene: TRBJ1-2; clone size: once; D gene: TRBD1; V gene: TRBV5-4; CDR3 DNA: TGTGCCAGCAGCTTGGTACTAGCGGGACAGGGATATGGCTACACCTTC; CDR3 protein: CASSLVLAGQGYGYTF
J gene: TRBJ2-7; clone size: many; D gene: -; V gene: TRBV11-2; CDR3 DNA: TGTGCCAGCAGCTCGACGTTAGGGATCTCCTACGAGCAGTACTTC; CDR3 protein: CASSSTLGISYEQYF
J gene: TRBJ1-1; clone size: -; D gene: -; V gene: TRBV29-1; CDR3 DNA: TGCAGCGTTTATCCCGGACACACTGAAGCTTTCTTT; CDR3 protein: CSVYPGHTEAFF
J gene: TRBJ2-7; clone size: -; D gene: TRBD2; V gene: TRBV7-8; CDR3 DNA: TGTGCCAGCAGTTACGGGACTAGCGGGATTCCCCCCTACGAGCAGTACTTC; CDR3 protein: CASSYGTSGIPPYEQYF
J gene: TRBJ2-7; clone size: -; D gene: -; V gene: TRBV15; CDR3 DNA: TGTGCCACCTGCAGAGAGTTAGGGTTCTCCTACAAGCAGTACTTC; CDR3 protein: CATCRELGFSYKQYF
J gene: TRBJ2-3; clone size: many; D gene: -; V gene: TRBV2; CDR3 DNA: TGTGCCAGCAGTGGCTCTGGCAGGAGGGGTCGAGATACGCAGTATTTT; CDR3 protein: CASSGSGRRGRDTQYF
J gene: TRBJ1-1; clone size: few; D gene: -; V gene: TRBV5-5; CDR3 DNA: TGCGCCAGCAGCCCCACCGAAGGGAGGACTGAAGCTCTCTTT; CDR3 protein: CASSPTEGRTEALF
J gene: TRBJ1-1; clone size: few; D gene: TRBD1; V gene: TRBV12-3/TRBV12-4; CDR3 DNA: TGTGCCAGCAGGGACAGGGAAGGCACTGAAGCTTTCTTT; CDR3 protein: CASRDREGTEAFF
J gene: TRBJ2-3; clone size: once; D gene: -; V gene: TRBV7-2; CDR3 DNA: TGTGCCAGCGCCCCTGGGGGCAGGGAGACAGATACGCAGTATTTT; CDR3 protein: CASAPGGRETDTQYF
J gene: TRBJ1-1; clone size: -; D gene: -; V gene: TRBV10-3; CDR3 DNA: TGTGCCATCAGTGCGCGGGGGAACACTGAAGCTTTCTTT; CDR3 protein: CAISARGNTEAFF
J gene: TRBJ1-3; clone size: -; D gene: -; V gene: TRBV29-1; CDR3 DNA: TGCAGCGTTGAAACGTTCGGAAACACCATATATTTT; CDR3 protein: CSVETFGNTIYF
J gene: TRBJ1-1; clone size: -; D gene: -; V gene: TRBV10-3; CDR3 DNA: TGTGCCATCAGTGTCAGGGCCGGCCGAATGAACACTGAAGCTTTCTTT; CDR3 protein: CAISVRAGRMNTEAFF
J gene: TRBJ2-5; clone size: -; D gene: -; V gene: TRBV29-1; CDR3 DNA: -; CDR3 protein: CSVAWRGNGYTFGSGTQYF
J gene: TRBJ2-7; clone size: few; D gene: TRBD2; V gene: TRBV29-1; CDR3 DNA: TGCAGCGTTGAGGGGAGGGACGAGCAGTACTTC; CDR3 protein: CSVEGRDEQYF
J gene: TRBJ1-1; clone size: medium-sized; D gene: -; V gene: TRBV10-3; CDR3 DNA: TGTGCCATCAGTGAGCGCAGTCAAATACAGGGGAACACTGAAGCTTTCTTT; CDR3 protein: CAISERSQIQGNTEAFF
J gene: TRBJ1-4; clone size: many; D gene: -; V gene: TRBV11-2; CDR3 DNA: TGTGCCAGCAGCCCCGGGGGGAAACGAAAACTGTTTTTT; CDR3 protein: CASSPGGKRKLFF
J gene: TRBJ2-5; clone size: many; D gene: -; V gene: TRBV6-4; CDR3 DNA: TGTGCCAGCTGGGCTCTTAAGCCCCAAGAGACCCAGTACTTC; CDR3 protein: CASWALKPQETQYF
J gene: TRBJ2-1; clone size: -; D gene: -; V gene: TRBV7-3; CDR3 DNA: TGTGCCAGCAGCCCAATACAGGGTGTGAATGAGCAGTTCTTC; CDR3 protein: CASSPIQGVNEQFF
J gene: TRBJ1-5; clone size: many; D gene: -; V gene: TRBV20-1; CDR3 DNA: TGCAGTGCCCACCTTCTGTATACCCAGCATTTT; CDR3 protein: CSAHLLYTQHF
J gene: TRBJ1-5; clone size: many; D gene: -; V gene: TRBV7-8; CDR3 DNA: TGTGCCAGCAGCTTAGAAGGCAGGGTCGGCAATCAGCCCCAGCATTTT; CDR3 protein: CASSLEGRVGNQPQHF
J gene: TRBJ2-5; clone size: -; D gene: -; V gene: TRBV7-3; CDR3 DNA: TGTGCCAGCAGCTTAACGGGGGGAGCGACCCAGTACTTC; CDR3 protein: CASSLTGGATQYF
J gene: TRBJ2-2; clone size: many; D gene: -; V gene: TRBV7-3; CDR3 DNA: TGTGCCAGCAGCCCGAACACCGGGGAGCTGTTTTTT; CDR3 protein: CASSPNTGELFF
J gene: TRBJ2-7; clone size: -; D gene: -; V gene: TRBV15; CDR3 DNA: TGTGCCACCAGCAGAGACTGGGGCCAGGGTGAAGAGCAGTACTTC; CDR3 protein: CATSRDWGQGEEQYF
J gene: TRBJ1-2; clone size: many; D gene: -; V gene: TRBV20-1; CDR3 DNA: TGCAGTGCTAGAGATGATCAGAGTTACACCTTC; CDR3 protein: CSARDDQSYTF
J gene: TRBJ1-3; clone size: many; D gene: -; V gene: TRBV7-6; CDR3 DNA: TGTGCCAGCAGCCTGCTGGACAGAGGTGGAAACACCATATATTTT; CDR3 protein: CASSLLDRGGNTIYF
J gene: TRBJ1-2; clone size: -; D gene: TRBD1; V gene: TRBV13; CDR3 DNA: TGTGCCAGCAGCTTCCCCACCGGGACAGGGGGCAGAGGCTACACCTTC; CDR3 protein: CASSFPTGTGGRGYTF
J gene: TRBJ1-2; clone size: -; D gene: -; V gene: TRBV10-3; CDR3 DNA: TGTGCCTACCGCGGGGAGGACTATGGCTACACCTTC; CDR3 protein: CAYRGEDYGYTF
J gene: TRBJ2-7; clone size: few; D gene: TRBD1; V gene: TRBV20-1; CDR3 DNA: TGCAGTGCTAGGGAGGACAGGGGAGTACTGGGCTACGAGCAGTACTTC; CDR3 protein: CSAREDRGVLGYEQYF
J gene: TRBJ2-7; clone size: -; D gene: -; V gene: TRBV29-1; CDR3 DNA: TGCAGCGTTCGCGGTGGGTACTACGAGCAGTACTTC; CDR3 protein: CSVRGGYYEQYF
J gene: TRBJ2-7; clone size: many; D gene: -; V gene: TRBV11-2; CDR3 DNA: TGTGCCAGCAGCTTAGTCCGGCGGGCGAACTACGAGCAGTACTTC; CDR3 protein: CASSLVRRANYEQYF
J gene: TRBJ2-3; clone size: many; D gene: -; V gene: TRBV2; CDR3 DNA: TGTGCCGGCGGGGAAAGGCACACAGATACGCAGTATTTT; CDR3 protein: CAGGERHTDTQYF
J gene: TRBJ1-3; clone size: few; D gene: TRBD1; V gene: TRBV7-8; CDR3 DNA: TGTGCCAGCAGCTTCGGACGATGGGACAGTCCCTCTGGAAACACCATATATTTT; CDR3 protein: CASSFGRWDSPSGNTIYF
J gene: TRBJ1-5; clone size: once; D gene: -; V gene: TRBV15; CDR3 DNA: TGTGCCACCAGCAGACTGGGACCGGGCAATCAGCCCCAGCATTTT; CDR3 protein: CATSRLGPGNQPQHF
J gene: TRBJ2-2; clone size: many; D gene: TRBD2; V gene: TRBV4-2; CDR3 DNA: TGTGCCAGCAGCCCCAAGGAGTGGCGGGGGGACACCGGGAAGCTGTTTTTT; CDR3 protein: CASSPKEWRGDTGKLFF
J gene: TRBJ1-6; clone size: -; D gene: TRBD1; V gene: TRBV20-1; CDR3 DNA: TGCAGTGCTAGAGACCCGGGACAGGGGAATTCACCCCTCCACTTT; CDR3 protein: CSARDPGQGNSPLHF
J gene: TRBJ1-5; clone size: medium-sized; D gene: -; V gene: TRBV7-2; CDR3 DNA: TGTGCCAGCAGCTTAGGGGGCGGTCAGCCCCAGCATTTT; CDR3 protein: CASSLGGGQPQHF
J gene: TRBJ1-2; clone size: -; D gene: -; V gene: TRBV19; CDR3 DNA: TGTGCCAGCCAGGACAGCCCCTATGGCTACACCTTC; CDR3 protein: CASQDSPYGYTF
J gene: TRBJ1-5; clone size: many; D gene: -; V gene: TRBV9; CDR3 DNA: TGTGCCAGCAGCGTAGGTTCCGGCTGGCAGCCCCAGCATTTT; CDR3 protein: CASSVGSGWQPQHF
J gene: TRBJ2-7; clone size: -; D gene: -; V gene: TRBV20-1; CDR3 DNA: TGCAGCGTCCCCGACGGAGTCCACGAGCAGTACTTC; CDR3 protein: CSVPDGVHEQYF
J gene: TRBJ1-2; clone size: -; D gene: -; V gene: TRBV2; CDR3 DNA: TGTGCCAGCACCGGACAAGTAGGCTATGGCTACACCTTC; CDR3 protein: CASTGQVGYGYTF
J gene: TRBJ1-4; clone size: many; D gene: -; V gene: TRBV6-1; CDR3 DNA: TGTGCCAGCAGTCGACGGACGGCCCTCCGGCCGAATGAAAAACTGTTTTTT; CDR3 protein: CASSRRTALRPNEKLFF
J gene: TRBJ1-2; clone size: -; D gene: -; V gene: TRBV20-1; CDR3 DNA: TGCAGTGCTAGCAGGACGGTAAACTATGGCTACACCTTC; CDR3 protein: CSASRTVNYGYTF